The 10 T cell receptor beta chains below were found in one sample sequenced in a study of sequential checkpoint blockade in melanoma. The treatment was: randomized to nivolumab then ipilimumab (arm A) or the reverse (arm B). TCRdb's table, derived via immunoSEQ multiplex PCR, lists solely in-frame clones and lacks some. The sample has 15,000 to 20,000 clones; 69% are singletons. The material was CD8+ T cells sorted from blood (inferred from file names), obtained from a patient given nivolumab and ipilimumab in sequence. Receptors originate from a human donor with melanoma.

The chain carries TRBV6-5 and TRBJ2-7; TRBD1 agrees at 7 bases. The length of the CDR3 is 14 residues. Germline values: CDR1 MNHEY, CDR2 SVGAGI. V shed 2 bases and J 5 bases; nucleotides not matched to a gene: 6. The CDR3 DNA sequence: TGTGCCAGCAGTTACCCGGGACAGTGGCACGAGCAGTACTTC. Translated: CASSYPGQWHEQYF.

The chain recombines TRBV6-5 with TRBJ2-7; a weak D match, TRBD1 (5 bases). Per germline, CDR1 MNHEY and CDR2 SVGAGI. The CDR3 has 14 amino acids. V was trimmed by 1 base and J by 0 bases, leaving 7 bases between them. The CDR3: CASSYFQGSYEQYF. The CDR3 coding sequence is TGTGCCAGCAGTTACTTCCAGGGCTCCTACGAGCAGTACTTC.

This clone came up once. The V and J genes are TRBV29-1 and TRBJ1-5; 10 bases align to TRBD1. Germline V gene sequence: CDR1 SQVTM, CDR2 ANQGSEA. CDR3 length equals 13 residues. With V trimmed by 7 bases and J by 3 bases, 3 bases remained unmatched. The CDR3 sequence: CSARQGANQPQHF. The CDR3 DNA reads TGCAGCGCCCGACAGGGGGCCAATCAGCCCCAGCATTTT.

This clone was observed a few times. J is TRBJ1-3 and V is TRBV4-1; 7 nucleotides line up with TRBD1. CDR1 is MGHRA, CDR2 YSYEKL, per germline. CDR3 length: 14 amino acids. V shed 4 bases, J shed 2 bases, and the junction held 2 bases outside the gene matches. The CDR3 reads CASSPTGTGNTIYF. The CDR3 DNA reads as TGCGCCAGCAGCCCGACAGGGACTGGAAACACCATATATTTT.

CDR3 coding DNA: TGTGCCAGCAGCCCCGTGTCACAGGGGACGAACACTGAAGCTTTCTTT. Translating it yields CASSPVSQGTNTEAFF. The chain carries TRBV11-2 and TRBJ1-1; 7 nucleotides align to TRBD1. V shed 5 bases and J 1 base; nucleotides not matched to a gene: 10. The CDR3 sequence is 16 residues long. CDR1 SGHAT and CDR2 FQNNGV come from the germline V gene.

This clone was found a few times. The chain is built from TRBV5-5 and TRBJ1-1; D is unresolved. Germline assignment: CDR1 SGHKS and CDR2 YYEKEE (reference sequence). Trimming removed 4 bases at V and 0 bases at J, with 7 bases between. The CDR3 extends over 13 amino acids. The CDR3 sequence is CASSQTVNTEAFF. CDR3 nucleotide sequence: TGTGCCAGCAGCCAAACAGTGAACACTGAAGCTTTCTTT.

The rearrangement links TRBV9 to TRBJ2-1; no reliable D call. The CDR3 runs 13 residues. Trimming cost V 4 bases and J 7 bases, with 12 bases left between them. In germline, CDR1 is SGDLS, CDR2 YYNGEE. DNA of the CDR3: TGTGCCAGCAGCCCCACTAACGGGAATGAGCAGTTCTTC. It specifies CASSPTNGNEQFF. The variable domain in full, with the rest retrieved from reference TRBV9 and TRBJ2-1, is DSGVTQTPKHLITATGQRVTLRCSPRSGDLSVYWYQQSLDQGLQFLIQYYNGEERAKGNILERFSAQQFPDLHSELNLSSLELGDSALYFCASSPTNGNEQFFGPGTRLTVL.

The CDR3 region has the DNA TGTGCCAGCAGCCCCCCAGTGGGAGGGCCGGGAGAGCAGTACTTC. As protein: CASSPPVGGPGEQYF. The rearrangement joins TRBV9 to TRBJ2-7, with 7 nucleotides matching TRBD2. V shed 4 bases, J shed 7 bases, and the junction held 14 bases outside the gene matches. CDR1 is SGDLS, CDR2 YYNGEE, per germline. The CDR3 consists of 15 residues.

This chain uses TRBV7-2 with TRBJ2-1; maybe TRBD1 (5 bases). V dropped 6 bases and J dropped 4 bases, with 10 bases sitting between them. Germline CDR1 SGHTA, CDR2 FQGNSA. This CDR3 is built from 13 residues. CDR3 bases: TGTGCCAGCAGTTCCGCAGGGTACAATGAGCAGTTCTTC. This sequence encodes CASSSAGYNEQFF.

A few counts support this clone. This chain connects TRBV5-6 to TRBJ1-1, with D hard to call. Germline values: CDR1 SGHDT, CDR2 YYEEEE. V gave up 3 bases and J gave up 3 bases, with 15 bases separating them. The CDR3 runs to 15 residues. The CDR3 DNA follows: TGTGCCAGCAGCTCCCCAGGCGGGGATCACACTGAAGCTTTCTTT. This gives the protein CASSSPGGDHTEAFF.